The T cell receptor beta chain under discussion was sequenced for a study of PD-L1 blockade in urothelial cancer. Overall study context: Patients went on atezolizumab in about 2014, receiving 1,200 mg intravenously every 3 weeks. Bladder-origin urothelial cancer in males covered about 90% of the roughly 30 patients. Prior exposure to chemotherapy in patients amounted to 0 to 3 regimens received. There were a median of approximately 150,000 T cells in blood samples.

Produced via immunoSEQ multiplex PCR; TCRdb's table is partial and in-frame only. This table holds about 45,000 clones, roughly 82% found once. Trimming took 1 base from V and 5 from J; bases not matched to a gene: 10. This CDR3 has 16 amino acids. Germline V gene sequence: CDR1 SGHVS, CDR2 FNYEAQ. Time point here: peripheral blood 6 weeks after treatment start. The J gene is TRBJ2-7, the V gene TRBV7-6; TRBD1 matches at 8 bases. The sequence was obtained from a man aged 55 to 70 with urothelial cancer. This sample comprised PBMCs, obtained around atezolizumab (anti-PD-L1) treatment. Here the CDR3 DNA reads TGTGCCAGCAGCTTAGAGGCAGGGGGCAATTCCCACGAGCAGTACTTC. It translates to CASSLEAGGNSHEQYF.